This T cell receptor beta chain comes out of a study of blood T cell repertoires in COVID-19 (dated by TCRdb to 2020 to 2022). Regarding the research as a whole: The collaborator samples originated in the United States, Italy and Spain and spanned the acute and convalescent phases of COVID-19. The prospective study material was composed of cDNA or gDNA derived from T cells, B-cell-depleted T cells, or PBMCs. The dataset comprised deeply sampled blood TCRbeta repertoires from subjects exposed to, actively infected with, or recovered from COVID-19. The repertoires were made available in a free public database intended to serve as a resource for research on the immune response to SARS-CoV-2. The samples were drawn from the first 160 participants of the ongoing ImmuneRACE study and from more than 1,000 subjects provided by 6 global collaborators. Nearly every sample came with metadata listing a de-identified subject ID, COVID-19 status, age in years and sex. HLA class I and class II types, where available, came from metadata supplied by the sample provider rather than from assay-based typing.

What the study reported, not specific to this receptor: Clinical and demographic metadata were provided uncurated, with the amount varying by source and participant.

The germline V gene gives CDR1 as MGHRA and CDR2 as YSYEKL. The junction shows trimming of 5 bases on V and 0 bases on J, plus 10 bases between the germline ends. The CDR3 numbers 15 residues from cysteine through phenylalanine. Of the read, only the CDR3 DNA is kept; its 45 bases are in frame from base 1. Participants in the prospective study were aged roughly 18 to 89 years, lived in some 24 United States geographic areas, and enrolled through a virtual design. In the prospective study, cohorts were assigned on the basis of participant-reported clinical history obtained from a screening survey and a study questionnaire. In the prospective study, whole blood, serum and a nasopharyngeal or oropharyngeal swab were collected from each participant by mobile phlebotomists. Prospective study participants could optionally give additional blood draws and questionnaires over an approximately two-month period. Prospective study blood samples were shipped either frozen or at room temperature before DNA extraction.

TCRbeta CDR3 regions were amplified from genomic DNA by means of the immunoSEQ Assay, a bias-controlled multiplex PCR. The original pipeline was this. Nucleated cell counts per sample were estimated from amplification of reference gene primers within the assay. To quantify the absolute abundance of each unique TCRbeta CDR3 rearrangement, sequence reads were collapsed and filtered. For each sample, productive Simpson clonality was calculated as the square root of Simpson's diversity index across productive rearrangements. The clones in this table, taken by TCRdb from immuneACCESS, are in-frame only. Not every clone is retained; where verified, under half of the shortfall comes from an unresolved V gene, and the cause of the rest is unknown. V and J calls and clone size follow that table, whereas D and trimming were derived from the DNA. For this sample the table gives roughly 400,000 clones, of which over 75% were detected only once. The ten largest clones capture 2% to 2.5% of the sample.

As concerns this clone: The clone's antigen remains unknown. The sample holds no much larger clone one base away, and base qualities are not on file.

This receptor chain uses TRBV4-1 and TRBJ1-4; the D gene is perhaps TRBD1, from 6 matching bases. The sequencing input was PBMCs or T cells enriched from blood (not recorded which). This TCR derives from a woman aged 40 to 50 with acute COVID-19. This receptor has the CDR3 CASSERTATNEKLFF. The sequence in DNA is TGCGCCAGCAGCGAAAGGACAGCAACTAATGAAAAACTGTTTTTT.